This entry is about one T cell receptor (beta chain). It has no known antigen specificity. No much larger clonotype is one base removed from it; base qualities were not supplied. In light of the paper, this sample's time point label describes: baseline before first vaccination. Vaccinee samples were obtained from the UK trials COV001 and COV002, which included a single-blind randomized controlled phase 2/3 trial of AZD1222 (ChAdOx1 nCoV-19) in healthy adults. For TCRbeta chain sequencing, PBMC samples were collected from trial participants at day 0 and at day 28 after the second dose. The sample belongs to a study of T cell responses to AZD1222 COVID-19 vaccine (dated by TCRdb to the early 2020s). Background on the whole study: AZD1222 recipients given second doses at about 4 weeks or at about 12 weeks were pooled, since spike-specific TCR depth and breadth were not found to differ between the two schedules. A total of 233 trial participants underwent TCR sequencing, of whom about 210 had received two doses of AZD1222 and about 26 had received two doses of the MenACWY control vaccine. Trial participants were enrolled by age into 18-55, 56-69 and 70-plus year subgroups, with roughly 150, 30 and 60 TCR-sequenced participants respectively. The paper's findings and limits, for the study overall: After two AZD1222 doses, both the breadth and the depth of spike-specific TCRs were significantly higher than at day 0 and than in MenACWY recipients. Participants were mostly white British, with more females than males. The authors suggested clonal diversity may have been underestimated. The 56-69-year group was small, and its depth increase did not reach significance, likely because of low power. Epitopes outside the regions mutated in the B.1.351 and B.1.1.7 variants were reportedly recognized by nearly half of the unique spike-specific TCRs. The vaccine-associated CD4 TCRs covered the entire spike protein, and the dominant responses fell in regions 160-218 and 743-854. Conclusions about previously exposed vaccinees are limited, since just 5 to 7 AZD1222 recipients were seropositive for SARS-CoV-2 at baseline. Because no samples from the day 14 peak response were available, repertoires could be characterized only after the peak T cell response.

As encoded in the germline V gene (reference sequence), CDR1 is MNHNY while CDR2 is SVGAGI. The CDR3 goes from the cysteine to the phenylalanine over 14 residues. The only DNA kept is the CDR3, 42 bases in frame from the first base. Here V drops 6 bases and J drops 2 bases, and the junction holds 6 bases not matched to any gene. The CDR3 regions of human TCRbeta chains were subjected to immunosequencing. As for the authors' bioinformatics: Repertoire TCRs were matched against a reference library of SARS-CoV-2-specific TCRs generated with the MIRA antigen-specificity platform. Breadth was defined as the fraction of unique TCRs that were SARS-CoV-2-associated, and depth was defined as the fraction of total T cells that were SARS-CoV-2-associated. Using the MIRA data, each spike-specific TCR was assigned both to the spike region to which the TCR was reactive and to a CD4 or CD8 class. Log10-transformed breadth and depth values were compared by one-way ANOVA with Sidak's multiple comparisons tests. Here the immuneACCESS table is served through TCRdb, limited to in-frame sequences with V and J called. Missing clones are a known gap in these copies; in checked studies unresolved V genes cover under half, and the rest lacks a known reason. The V and J calls and clone size were taken over from that table, and D and trimming were inferred from the DNA. The sample yields around 92,000 clones; over 75% were counted once. Roughly 10% of the sample is taken by the ten largest.

This receptor was identified in an adult in good health. The sequencing used peripheral blood, collected on day 0 of AZD1222 vaccination. Recombination linked TRBV6-6 to TRBJ1-2; TRBD1 aligns with 7 central bases. The CDR3 here reads CASRETGSNYGYTF. The base sequence is TGTGCCAGCAGAGAGACAGGGTCCAACTATGGCTACACCTTC.